A selection of T cell receptor beta chains follows, all from one sample in a study of patients and donors after allogeneic stem cell transplantation. Via MiXCR, TCRdb re-called the RT-PCR reads, giving one row per CDR3 protein. The sample records about 210,000 distinct CDR3 sequences, around two fifths being singletons. What was sequenced was blood, either unsorted or a sorted T cell fraction (not recorded which). The source of these receptors is a human donor who was either an allogeneic HSCT recipient or a stem cell or donor lymphocyte infusion donor (not recorded which). It is not recorded whose cells these are; they may come from a transplant donor. Each CDR3 is given with its conserved first and last residue. D genes are given only for firm matches. A clone size is listed for some rows: how often the clone was seen (once, few, many), or a class if it is expanded.

D	size	J	V	CDR3	DNA
-	few	TRBJ1-2	TRBV5-1	CASSLGHGHGYTF	TGCGCCAGCAGCTTGGGGCACGGCCATGGCTACACCTTC
-	few	TRBJ1-2	TRBV27	CASSLQPTGYGYTF	TGTGCCAGCAGTTTACAGCCGACAGGTTATGGCTACACCTTC
-	many	TRBJ1-2	TRBV6-1	CASSPEGNYGYTF	TGTGCCAGTTCCCCGGAGGGTAACTATGGCTACACCTTC
TRBD1	-	TRBJ2-7	TRBV6-6	CASGPGQATYEQYF	TGTGCCAGCGGACCGGGACAGGCGACCTACGAGCAGTACTTC
TRBD1	-	TRBJ2-1	TRBV5-1	CASSPGTGVSNEQFF	TGCGCCAGCAGCCCCGGGACAGGGGTTTCCAATGAGCAGTTCTTC
-	few	TRBJ1-2	TRBV12-3/TRBV12-4	CASSPGTAYHYGYTF	TGTGCCAGCAGCCCAGGGACTGCCTACCACTATGGCTACACCTTC
-	few	TRBJ1-5	TRBV12-3/TRBV12-4	CASSLFSNQPQHF	TGTGCCAGCAGTTTGTTTAGCAATCAGCCCCAGCATTTT
TRBD1	-	TRBJ1-2	TRBV4-2	CASSLPGQSYGYTF	TGTGCCAGCAGCCTGCCGGGACAGAGCTATGGCTACACCTTC
TRBD2	few	TRBJ2-1	TRBV12-3/TRBV12-4	CASRLAGGPNSYNEQFF	TGTGCCAGCAGGCTAGCGGGGGGCCCTAACTCCTACAATGAGCAGTTCTTC
-	-	TRBJ2-7	TRBV27	CASSRTRQAYEQYF	TGTGCCAGCAGCCGGACCAGACAAGCTTACGAGCAGTACTTC
-	-	TRBJ1-1	TRBV6-6	CASSYSAGETEAFF	TGTGCCAGCAGTTACTCGGCGGGGGAAACTGAAGCTTTCTTT
-	-	TRBJ1-4	TRBV4-1	CASSQIQGLNEKLFF	TGCGCCAGCAGCCAGATACAGGGACTTAATGAAAAACTGTTTTTT
-	-	TRBJ2-4	TRBV12-3/TRBV12-4	CASSFAGLAKNIQYF	TGTGCCAGCAGTTTTGCAGGGCTTGCCAAAAACATTCAGTACTTC
-	few	TRBJ1-2	TRBV29-1	CSVGTAPGGYTF	TGCAGCGTTGGCACGGCCCCTGGAGGCTACACCTTC
-	-	TRBJ1-2	TRBV24-1	CATSDYGGYTF	TGTGCCACCAGTGATTATGGAGGCTACACCTTC
-	-	TRBJ2-7	TRBV2	CASILGAGGHQSYEQYF	TGTGCCAGCATTCTGGGGGCAGGAGGCCACCAATCCTACGAGCAGTACTTC
-	-	TRBJ2-5	TRBV27	CASSSYPPQETQYF	TGTGCCAGCAGTTCTTACCCACCGCAAGAGACCCAGTACTTC
-	-	TRBJ1-6	TRBV4-3	CASSQDVGFYNSPLHF	TGCGCCAGCAGCCAAGACGTCGGGTTCTATAATTCACCCCTCCACTTT
-	few	TRBJ1-4	TRBV27	CASRRDTRGRLFF	TGTGCCAGCAGACGGGACACTCGGGGGAGACTGTTTTTT
-	-	TRBJ1-1	TRBV10-3	CAISGTDTEAFF	TGTGCCATCAGTGGGACAGACACTGAAGCTTTCTTT
-	-	TRBJ1-2	TRBV7-2	CASSFDRAANYGYTF	TGTGCCAGCAGCTTTGACAGAGCCGCTAACTATGGCTACACCTTC
-	-	TRBJ2-3	TRBV11-2	CASSLRGGSTDTQYF	TGTGCCAGCAGCTTAAGGGGGGGTAGCACAGATACGCAGTATTTT
-	-	TRBJ2-1	TRBV4-2	CASSQGTNPFF	TGTGCCAGCAGCCAAGGGACTAACCCGTTCTTC
-	-	TRBJ1-5	TRBV10-3	CAISEAGQPQHF	TGTGCCATCAGTGAAGCCGGTCAGCCCCAGCATTTT
TRBD1	few	TRBJ1-4	TRBV20-1	CSANRDRRREKLFF	TGCAGTGCTAACCGGGACAGGCGACGGGAAAAACTGTTTTTT
-	-	TRBJ1-2	TRBV4-1	CASSQDPGADYGYTF	TGCGCCAGCAGCCAAGATCCAGGGGCTGACTATGGCTACACCTTC
TRBD1	few	TRBJ1-2	TRBV10-3	CAISQRTGSYGYTF	TGTGCCATCAGCCAAAGGACAGGGTCCTATGGCTACACCTTC
TRBD1	few	TRBJ1-6	TRBV5-6	CASSLQPGTGRRSPLHF	TGTGCCAGCAGCTTGCAACCTGGGACAGGGCGGAGGTCACCCCTCCACTTT
-	-	TRBJ1-2	TRBV30	CAGVGRVYGYTF	TGTGCGGGAGTAGGCAGGGTCTATGGCTACACCTTC
TRBD1	few	TRBJ1-4	TRBV2	CASSWTTRQGAATNEKLFF	TGTGCCAGCAGTTGGACCACTCGACAGGGCGCAGCAACTAATGAAAAACTGTTTTTT
TRBD1	-	TRBJ2-2	TRBV5-1	CASSPGTGGYPGELFF	TGCGCCAGCAGCCCGGGGACAGGGGGATACCCCGGGGAGCTGTTTTTT
-	-	TRBJ1-1	TRBV7-2	CASSLPSNTEAFF	TGTGCCAGCAGCTTACCCTCGAACACTGAAGCTTTCTTT
TRBD1	-	TRBJ1-5	TRBV12-3/TRBV12-4	CASSKQGSNQPQHF	TGTGCCAGCAGCAAACAGGGGTCCAATCAGCCCCAGCATTTT
TRBD1	-	TRBJ1-4	TRBV7-4	CASPGQGNEKLFF	TGTGCCAGCCCGGGACAGGGTAATGAAAAACTGTTTTTT
-	-	TRBJ1-5	TRBV20-1	CSAPVWDGLNQPQHF	TGCAGTGCCCCCGTATGGGACGGATTAAATCAGCCCCAGCATTTT
TRBD1	few	TRBJ1-2	TRBV6-5	CASRGQGGIPYGYTF	TGTGCCAGCAGAGGACAGGGGGGAATTCCCTATGGCTACACCTTC
-	-	TRBJ1-2	TRBV29-1	CSVVKGGANYGYTF	TGCAGCGTTGTAAAAGGAGGGGCCAACTATGGCTACACCTTC
-	once	TRBJ2-2	TRBV9	CASSVGTGPVANTGELFF	TGTGCCAGCAGCGTAGGGACGGGGCCGGTAGCGAACACCGGGGAGCTGTTTTTT
-	-	TRBJ1-6	TRBV20-1	CSAAADAGEPYNSPLHF	TGCAGTGCCGCCGCAGACGCTGGCGAACCCTATAATTCACCCCTCCACTTT
-	-	TRBJ1-2	TRBV12-3/TRBV12-4	CASSRTEANYGYTF	TGTGCCAGCAGCCGGACGGAGGCTAACTATGGCTACACCTTC
-	few	TRBJ2-1	TRBV7-2	CASSRLESSYNEQFF	TGTGCCAGCAGCCGACTAGAGAGCTCCTACAATGAGCAGTTCTTC
-	few	TRBJ2-5	TRBV10-3	CATRPLDSDQETQYF	TGTGCCACCAGACCCTTGGACAGCGACCAAGAGACCCAGTACTTC
-	-	TRBJ2-2	TRBV5-6	CASSFSALGSTGELFF	TGTGCCAGCAGCTTCTCGGCCCTGGGGTCCACCGGGGAGCTGTTTTTT
-	few	TRBJ1-2	TRBV12-3/TRBV12-4	CASSPVGRTIYGYTF	TGTGCCAGCAGTCCGGTCGGGCGAACGATCTATGGCTACACCTTC
-	few	TRBJ2-3	TRBV18	CASTHREKADTQYF	TGTGCCAGCACCCACAGGGAAAAGGCAGATACGCAGTATTTT
-	few	TRBJ1-1	TRBV12-3/TRBV12-4	CASRSQVQNTEAFF	TGTGCCAGCAGGTCCCAAGTCCAGAACACTGAAGCTTTCTTT
-	many	TRBJ1-1	TRBV5-1	CASSLRGLNTEAFF	TGCGCCAGCAGCTTGCGGGGTTTGAACACTGAAGCTTTCTTT
-	-	TRBJ1-5	TRBV19	CASSGRTGSNQPQHF	TGTGCCAGTAGTGGCAGGACGGGAAGCAATCAGCCCCAGCATTTT
-	once	TRBJ1-2	TRBV4-3	CASSHNRDTQIYGYTF	TGCGCCAGCAGCCATAACCGGGACACACAAATCTATGGCTACACCTTC